In its sample, the clone carrying this TCR beta chain was seen many times. This sample was included in a study of patients and donors after allogeneic stem cell transplantation. MiXCR was run by TCRdb on the RT-PCR reads, yielding one entry per CDR3 protein. The repertoire holds some 880,000 distinct CDR3 sequences, with about a sixth as singletons. Sequencing was done on a sample of blood, either unsorted or a sorted T cell fraction (not recorded which). This clonotype was obtained from a human donor who was either an allogeneic HSCT recipient or a stem cell or donor lymphocyte infusion donor (not recorded which). It is not recorded whose cells these are; they may come from a transplant donor.

The CDR3 nucleotides read TGCGCCAGCAGCTTGTCCGGACTAGCGGGAACAGATACGCAGTATTTT. This gives the protein CASSLSGLAGTDTQYF. V usage is TRBV5-1 and J usage is TRBJ2-3; TRBD2 aligns across 12 bases. Germline V gene sequence: CDR1 SGHRS, CDR2 YFSETQ. The V and J ends lost 1 base and 3 bases, in that order; junction bases with no gene match: 3. This CDR3 has 16 amino acids.